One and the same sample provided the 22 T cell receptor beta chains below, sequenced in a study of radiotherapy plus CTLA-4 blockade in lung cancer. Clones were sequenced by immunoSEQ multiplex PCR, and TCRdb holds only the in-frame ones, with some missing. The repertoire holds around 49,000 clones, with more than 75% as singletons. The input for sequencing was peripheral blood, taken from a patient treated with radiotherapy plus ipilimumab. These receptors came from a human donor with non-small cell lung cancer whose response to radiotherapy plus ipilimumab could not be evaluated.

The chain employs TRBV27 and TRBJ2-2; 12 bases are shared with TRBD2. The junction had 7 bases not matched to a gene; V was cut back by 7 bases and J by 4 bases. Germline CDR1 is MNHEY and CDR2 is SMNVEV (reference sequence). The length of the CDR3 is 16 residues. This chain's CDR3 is CASTPSGRVSTGELFF. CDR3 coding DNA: TGTGCCAGCACCCCTAGCGGGAGGGTATCCACCGGGGAGCTGTTTTTT.

The CDR3 DNA sequence: TGTGCCAGCAAAAAGGGGTTAGATGAGCAGTTCTTC. Translation: CASKKGLDEQFF. The chain links TRBV2 to TRBJ2-1; perhaps TRBD1 as D (5 bases). Germline V lookup: CDR1 SNHLY, CDR2 FYNNEI. This CDR3 comprises 12 residues. Between the trimmed V and J ends, which lost 7 bases and 8 bases, there was a span of 12 bases.

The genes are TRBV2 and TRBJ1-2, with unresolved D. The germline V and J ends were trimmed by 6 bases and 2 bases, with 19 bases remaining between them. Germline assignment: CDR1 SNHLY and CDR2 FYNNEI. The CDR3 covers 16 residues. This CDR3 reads CASRASRPHANYGYTF. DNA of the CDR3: TGTGCCAGCAGAGCCAGCAGGCCTCACGCCAACTATGGCTACACCTTC.

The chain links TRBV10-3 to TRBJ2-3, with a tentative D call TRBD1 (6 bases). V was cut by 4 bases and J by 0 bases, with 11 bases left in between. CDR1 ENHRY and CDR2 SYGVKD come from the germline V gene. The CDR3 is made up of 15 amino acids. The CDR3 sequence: CAISGGQLSTDTQYF. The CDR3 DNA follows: TGTGCCATCAGTGGCGGACAGCTTAGCACAGATACGCAGTATTTT.

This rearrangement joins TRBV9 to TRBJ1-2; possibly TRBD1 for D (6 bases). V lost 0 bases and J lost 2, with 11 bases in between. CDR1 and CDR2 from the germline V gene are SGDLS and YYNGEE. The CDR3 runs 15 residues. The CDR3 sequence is CASSVEQGPNYGYTF. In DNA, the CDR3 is TGTGCCAGCAGCGTAGAGCAGGGGCCCAACTATGGCTACACCTTC.

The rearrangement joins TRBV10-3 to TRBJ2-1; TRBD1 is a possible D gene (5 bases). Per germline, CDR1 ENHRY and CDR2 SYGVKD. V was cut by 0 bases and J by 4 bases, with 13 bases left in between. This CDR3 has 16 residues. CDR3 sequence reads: CAISESAQDSYNEQFF. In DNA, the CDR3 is TGTGCCATCAGTGAGTCCGCACAAGACAGTTACAATGAGCAGTTCTTC.

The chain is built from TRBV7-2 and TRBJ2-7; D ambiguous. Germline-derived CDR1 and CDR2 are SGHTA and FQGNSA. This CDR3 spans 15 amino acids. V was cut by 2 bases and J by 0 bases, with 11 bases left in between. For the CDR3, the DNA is TGTGCCAGCAGCTTAAGTACCGCTAGCTCCTACGAGCAGTACTTC. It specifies CASSLSTASSYEQYF.

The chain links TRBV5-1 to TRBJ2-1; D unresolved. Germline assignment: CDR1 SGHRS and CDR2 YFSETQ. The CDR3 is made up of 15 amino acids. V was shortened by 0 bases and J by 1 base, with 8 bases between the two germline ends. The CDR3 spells CASSLDSRSYNEQFF. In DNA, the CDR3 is TGCGCCAGCAGCTTGGACAGTAGGTCCTACAATGAGCAGTTCTTC.

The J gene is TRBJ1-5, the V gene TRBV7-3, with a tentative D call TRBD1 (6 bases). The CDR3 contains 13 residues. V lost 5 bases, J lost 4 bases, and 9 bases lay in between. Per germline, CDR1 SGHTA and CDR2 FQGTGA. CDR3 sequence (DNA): TGTGCCAGCAGCCCCGACAGGAATCAGCCCCAGCATTTT. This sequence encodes CASSPDRNQPQHF.

The CDR3 reads CASSMDSGQGYYEQYF. The CDR3 coding sequence is TGTGCCAGTAGTATGGATTCCGGACAGGGGTATTACGAGCAGTACTTC. J is TRBJ2-5 and V is TRBV19; 9 nucleotides align to TRBD1. The end of the DNA is better explained by TRBJ2-7, so the J call may be wrong. CDR1 is LNHDA and CDR2 is SQIVND in the germline V gene (reference sequence). This CDR3 region has 16 residues.

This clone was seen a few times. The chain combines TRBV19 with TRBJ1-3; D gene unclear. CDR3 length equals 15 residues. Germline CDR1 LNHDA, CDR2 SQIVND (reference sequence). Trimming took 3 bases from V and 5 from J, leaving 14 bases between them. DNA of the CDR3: TGTGCCAGTAGTATTATAGAAAGTTCTCGAAACACCATATATTTT. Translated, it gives CASSIIESSRNTIYF.

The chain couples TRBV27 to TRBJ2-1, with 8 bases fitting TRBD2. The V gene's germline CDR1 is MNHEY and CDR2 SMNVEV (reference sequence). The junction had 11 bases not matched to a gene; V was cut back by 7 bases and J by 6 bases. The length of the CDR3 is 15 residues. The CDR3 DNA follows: TGTGCCAGCAATCCACTCAGACTAGCGTCCAATGAGCAGTTCTTC. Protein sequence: CASNPLRLASNEQFF.

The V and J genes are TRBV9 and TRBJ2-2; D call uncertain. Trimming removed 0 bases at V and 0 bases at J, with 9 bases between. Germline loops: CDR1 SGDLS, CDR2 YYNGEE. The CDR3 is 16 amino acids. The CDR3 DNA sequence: TGTGCCAGCAGCGTAGAACACCCCGCGAACACCGGGGAGCTGTTTTTT. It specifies CASSVEHPANTGELFF.

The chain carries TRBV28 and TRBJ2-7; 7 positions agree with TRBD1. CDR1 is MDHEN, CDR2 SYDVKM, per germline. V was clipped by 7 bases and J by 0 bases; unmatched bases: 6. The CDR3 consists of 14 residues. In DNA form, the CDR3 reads TGTGCCAGCATCGAGGGGGCTATCTCCTACGAGCAGTACTTC. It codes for CASIEGAISYEQYF.

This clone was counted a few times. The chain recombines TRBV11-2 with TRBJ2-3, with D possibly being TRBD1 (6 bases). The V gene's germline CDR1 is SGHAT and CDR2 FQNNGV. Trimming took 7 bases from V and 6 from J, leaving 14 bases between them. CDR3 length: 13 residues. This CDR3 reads CASTPQGWDTQYF. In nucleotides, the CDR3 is TGTGCCAGCACCCCCCAGGGGTGGGATACGCAGTATTTT. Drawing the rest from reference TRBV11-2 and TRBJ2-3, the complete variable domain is EAGVAQSPRYKIIEKRQSVAFWCNPISGHATLYWYQQILGQGPKLLIQFQNNGVVDDSQLPKDRFSAERLKGVDSTLKIQPAKLEDSAVYLCASTPQGWDTQYFGPGTRLTVL.

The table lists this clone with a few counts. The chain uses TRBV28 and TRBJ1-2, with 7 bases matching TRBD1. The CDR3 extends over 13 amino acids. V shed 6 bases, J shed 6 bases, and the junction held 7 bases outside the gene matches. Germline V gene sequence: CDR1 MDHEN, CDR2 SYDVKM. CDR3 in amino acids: CASRPGGRNGYTF. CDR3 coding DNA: TGTGCCAGCAGGCCAGGGGGTCGGAATGGCTACACCTTC.

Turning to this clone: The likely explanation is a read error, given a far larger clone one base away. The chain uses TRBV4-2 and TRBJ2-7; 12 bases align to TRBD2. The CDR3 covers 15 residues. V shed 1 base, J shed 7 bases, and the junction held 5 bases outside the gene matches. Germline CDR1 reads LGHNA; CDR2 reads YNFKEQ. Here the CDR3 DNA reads TGTGCCAGCAGCCAAGGACTAGCGGGAGCCAATGAGCAGTACTTC. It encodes CASSQGLAGANEQYF.

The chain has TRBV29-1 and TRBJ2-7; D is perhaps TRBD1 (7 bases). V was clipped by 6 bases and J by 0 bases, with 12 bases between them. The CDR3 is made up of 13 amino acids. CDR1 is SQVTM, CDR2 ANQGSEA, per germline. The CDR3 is CSVAGQTSYEQYF. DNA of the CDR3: TGCAGCGTGGCGGGACAGACCTCCTACGAGCAGTACTTC.

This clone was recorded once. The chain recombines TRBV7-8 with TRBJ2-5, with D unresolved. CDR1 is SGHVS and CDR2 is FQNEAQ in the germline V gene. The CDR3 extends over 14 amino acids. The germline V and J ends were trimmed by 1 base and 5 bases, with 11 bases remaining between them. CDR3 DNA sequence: TGTGCCAGCAGCTTAGGCCACAGAGAGGAGACCCAGTACTTC. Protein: CASSLGHREETQYF. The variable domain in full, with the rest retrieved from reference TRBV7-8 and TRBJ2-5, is GAGVSQSPRYKVAKRGQDVALRCDPISGHVSLFWYQQALGQGPEFLTYFQNEAQLDKSGLPSDRFFAERPEGSVSTLKIQRTQQEDSAVYLCASSLGHREETQYFGPGTRLLVL.

This CDR3 is CASSYPGQRRGYTF. CDR3 DNA: TGTGCCAGCAGTTACCCCGGACAGCGTCGTGGCTACACCTTC. The chain combines TRBV28 with TRBJ1-2, with a possible D match to TRBD1 (6 bases). The CDR3 spans 14 residues. With 4 bases removed from V and 7 bases from J, the gap between germline ends came to 16 bases. Germline V gene lookup returns CDR1 MDHEN and CDR2 SYDVKM.

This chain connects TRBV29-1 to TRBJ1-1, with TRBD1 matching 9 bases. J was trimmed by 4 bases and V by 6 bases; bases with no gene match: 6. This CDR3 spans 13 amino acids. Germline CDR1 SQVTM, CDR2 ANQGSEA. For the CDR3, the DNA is TGCAGCGTGGGGACAGGGAGTGCCACTGAAGCTTTCTTT. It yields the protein CSVGTGSATEAFF.

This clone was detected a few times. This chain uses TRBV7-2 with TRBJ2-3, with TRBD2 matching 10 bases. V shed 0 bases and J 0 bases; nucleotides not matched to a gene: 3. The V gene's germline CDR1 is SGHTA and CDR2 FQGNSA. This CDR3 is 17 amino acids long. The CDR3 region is CASSLAMTSGSTDTQYF. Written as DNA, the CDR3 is TGTGCCAGCAGCTTAGCGATGACTAGCGGGAGCACAGATACGCAGTATTTT.